The 23 T cell receptor beta chains below were found in one sample sequenced in a study of cytomegalovirus exposure and HLA in healthy donors. Primers included in the PCR were 60 Vbeta and 13 Jbeta primers. Measured with immunoSEQ multiplex PCR; TCRdb has only the in-frame clones, and not every one. This table holds around 200,000 clones, around three quarters found once. Source material: PBMCs. The source of these receptors is a woman aged 45-65 years in good health and CMV-seronegative.

The V call is TRBV6-5, the J call TRBJ2-3; TRBD2 might be the D (7 bases). Germline CDR1 MNHEY, CDR2 SVGAGI. The CDR3 runs 13 residues. V gave up 5 bases and J gave up 6 bases, with 12 bases separating them. The CDR3, as DNA: TGTGCCAGCAGTGGGGGGGCGGGTGATACGCAGTATTTT. It specifies CASSGGAGDTQYF.

The gene calls are TRBV9 and TRBJ1-1, with D tentatively TRBD1 (6 bases). CDR1 and CDR2 from the germline V gene are SGDLS and YYNGEE. The length of the CDR3 is 14 residues. V lost 2 bases and J lost 3, with 11 bases in between. CDR3 in amino acids: CASSVLGADTEAFF. The CDR3, as DNA: TGTGCCAGCAGCGTCTTGGGGGCGGACACTGAAGCTTTCTTT.

The V call is TRBV6-1, the J call TRBJ1-5, with D perhaps TRBD1 (5 bases). Trimming took off 6 bases at V and 0 bases at J, with 12 bases between the two ends. CDR1 is MNHNS and CDR2 is SASEGT in the germline V gene. CDR3 length: 15 amino acids. The CDR3 DNA sequence: TGTGCCAGCAGCGGACACGTCTATAGCAATCAGCCCCAGCATTTT. Protein: CASSGHVYSNQPQHF.

This clone has just a few counts. This rearrangement joins TRBV27 to TRBJ1-1, with 7 bases that match TRBD1. There are 16 residues in the CDR3. From germline, CDR1 is MNHEY and CDR2 SMNVEV (reference sequence). J was trimmed by 0 bases and V by 5 bases; bases with no gene match: 9. The CDR3 coding sequence is TGTGCCAGCAGTCCTATTCCAGGGGGAATGAACACTGAAGCTTTCTTT. Translated: CASSPIPGGMNTEAFF.

The chain links TRBV5-1 to TRBJ2-7; the match to TRBD1 covers 8 bases. The J segment lost 1 base and the V segment lost 5 bases, leaving 2 bases of the junction unmatched. CDR1 and CDR2 from the germline V gene are SGHRS and YFSETQ. The CDR3 contains 13 residues. The CDR3 region has the DNA TGCGCCAGCAGGGACAGGGCGTCCTACGAGCAGTACTTC. Translation: CASRDRASYEQYF.

The chain couples TRBV28 to TRBJ1-5; weak D call: TRBD1 (5 bases). Trimming pared 6 bases from V and 3 bases from J, leaving 12 bases between. Per germline, CDR1 MDHEN and CDR2 SYDVKM. The CDR3 spans 14 residues. The CDR3 loop reads CASRGGNLNQPQHF. DNA of the CDR3: TGTGCCAGCAGGGGGGGGAACCTCAATCAGCCCCAGCATTTT.

For this clone: Other DNA variants within this sample encode the same CDR3. V gene TRBV18 combines with J gene TRBJ2-2, with 7 bases aligning to TRBD1. The CDR3 runs 16 residues. V shed 2 bases, J shed 1 base, and the junction held 4 bases outside the gene matches. The germline CDR1 and CDR2 sequences are KGHSH and LQKENI. The CDR3 loop is CASSPLGQRNTGELFF. Here the CDR3 DNA reads TGTGCCAGCTCACCATTGGGACAGAGGAACACCGGGGAGCTGTTTTTT.

The chain is built from TRBV7-8 and TRBJ1-6, with D unclear. The CDR3 has 17 residues. V was shortened by 6 bases and J by 0 bases, with 15 bases between the two germline ends. The germline CDR1 and CDR2 sequences are SGHVS and FQNEAQ. The CDR3 here is CASRQDTVSSYNSPLHF. The CDR3 DNA follows: TGTGCCAGCAGACAAGACACCGTGAGCTCCTATAATTCACCCCTCCACTTT.

The chain employs TRBV7-2 and TRBJ1-5, with 8 positions matching TRBD1. In germline, CDR1 is SGHTA, CDR2 FQGNSA. This CDR3 region has 19 residues. J was trimmed by 0 bases and V by 4 bases; bases with no gene match: 14. CDR3 in amino acids: CASSSTLAGTGYSNQPQHF. CDR3 DNA: TGTGCCAGCAGCTCTACCCTGGCCGGGACAGGTTATAGCAATCAGCCCCAGCATTTT.

The V and J genes are TRBV4-2 and TRBJ2-5, with D tentatively TRBD1 (6 bases). The CDR3 consists of 13 residues. V lost 1 base, J lost 5 bases, and 8 bases lay in between. Germline CDR1 and CDR2: LGHNA and YNFKEQ. This chain's CDR3 is CASSQGGQETQYF. The CDR3 nucleotides are TGTGCCAGCAGCCAAGGGGGGCAGGAGACCCAGTACTTC.

Written as DNA, the CDR3 is TGTGCCAGCAGCTTAGGGACATCGCCTCTAAACTATGGCTACACCTTC. The encoded protein is CASSLGTSPLNYGYTF. This chain connects TRBV5-6 to TRBJ1-2, with a weak D call TRBD1 (6 bases). Germline V CDR1 and CDR2: SGHDT, YYEEEE. Trimming stripped 2 bases from V and 2 bases from J, with 16 bases between. The CDR3 has 16 amino acids.

The gene calls are TRBV28 and TRBJ2-2; 11 bases align to TRBD1. The CDR3 is made up of 16 amino acids. J lost 5 bases, V lost 7 bases, and 9 bases had no gene match. Germline V gene lookup returns CDR1 MDHEN and CDR2 SYDVKM. CDR3 sequence reads: CASNLGQGARTGELFF. Here the CDR3 DNA reads TGTGCCAGCAACCTAGGACAGGGGGCGCGGACCGGGGAGCTGTTTTTT.

This chain uses TRBV28 with TRBJ2-7; TRBD2 agrees at 8 bases. The germline V gene has CDR1 MDHEN and CDR2 SYDVKM. The CDR3 spans 16 residues. Trimming at V came to 5 bases and at J to 2 bases, leaving 11 bases not matched to a gene. CDR3 residues: CASSPESGRIAYEQYF. DNA of the CDR3: TGTGCCAGCAGTCCCGAGAGCGGGAGAATCGCCTACGAGCAGTACTTC.

The rearrangement links TRBV14 to TRBJ2-5; 8 positions agree with TRBD1. Germline V lookup: CDR1 SGHDN, CDR2 FVKESK. This CDR3 region has 15 residues. V shed 4 bases and J 2 bases; nucleotides not matched to a gene: 6. The CDR3 nucleotides are TGTGCCAGCAGCCCAGCTTGGACAGGGCAAGAGACCCAGTACTTC. It codes for CASSPAWTGQETQYF.

The CDR3 DNA reads TGTGCCAGCAGCGTATCGTCCAGGGGTAACTATGGCTACACCTTC. Encoded protein: CASSVSSRGNYGYTF. The rearrangement uses TRBV9 and TRBJ1-2, with D possibly matching TRBD1 (6 bases). The CDR3 totals 15 residues. With 1 base removed from V and 1 base from J, the gap between germline ends came to 11 bases. Germline-derived CDR1 and CDR2 are SGDLS and YYNGEE.

The chain couples TRBV2 to TRBJ2-1, with 12 bases fitting TRBD2. Per the germline V gene, CDR1 is SNHLY and CDR2 is FYNNEI. With V trimmed by 4 bases and J by 4 bases, 2 bases remained unmatched. This CDR3 spans 15 amino acids. The CDR3 DNA reads TGTGCCAGCAGTGCTGGGACTAGCGGGTACAATGAGCAGTTCTTC. This gives the protein CASSAGTSGYNEQFF. Complete variable domain (other parts from reference TRBV2 and TRBJ2-1): EPEVTQTPSHQVTQMGQEVILRCVPISNHLYFYWYRQILGQKVEFLVSFYNNEISEKSEIFDDQFSVERPDGSNFTLKIRSTKLEDSAMYFCASSAGTSGYNEQFFGPGTRLTVL.

The rearrangement uses TRBV18 and TRBJ2-5, with 9 bases aligning to TRBD1. The ends lost 5 bases at V and 2 bases at J; junction bases unmatched: 6. Germline V lookup: CDR1 KGHSH, CDR2 LQKENI. This CDR3 spans 15 amino acids. Here the CDR3 DNA reads TGTGCCAGCTCAGTCGGACAGGGGACTCAAGAGACCCAGTACTTC. Protein: CASSVGQGTQETQYF.

J is TRBJ1-6 and V is TRBV28, with TRBD1 matching over 7 bases. V shed 6 bases and J 7 bases; nucleotides not matched to a gene: 9. The CDR3 totals 15 residues. CDR1 is MDHEN, CDR2 SYDVKM, per germline. CDR3 in DNA: TGTGCCAGCAGCCCGACAGGGAAAGGGAATTCACCCCTCCACTTT. Its protein is CASSPTGKGNSPLHF. The full variable domain, completed using reference TRBV28 and TRBJ1-6, is DVKVTQSSRYLVKRTGEKVFLECVQDMDHENMFWYRQDPGLGLRLIYFSYDVKMKEKGDIPEGYSVSREKKERFSLILESASTNQTSMYLCASSPTGKGNSPLHFGNGTRLTVT.

The V call is TRBV2, the J call TRBJ1-5; possible D gene TRBD1, 6 bases. Looked up from germline, CDR1 is SNHLY and CDR2 is FYNNEI. The ends were cut back, 10 bases at V and 2 bases at J, with 18 bases in the middle. The CDR3 has 15 amino acids. The CDR3 region is CATARSQGGNQPQHF. The CDR3 DNA is TGTGCCACAGCAAGATCACAGGGCGGCAATCAGCCCCAGCATTTT.

Only one count was recorded for this clone. The rearrangement links TRBV7-2 to TRBJ1-4; D is uncertain. CDR1 is SGHTA, CDR2 FQGNSA, per germline. The CDR3 spans 13 residues. Trimming took 5 bases from V and 8 from J, leaving 12 bases between them. The CDR3 sequence is CASSANLGEKLFF. The CDR3 DNA follows: TGTGCCAGCAGCGCCAACCTAGGCGAAAAACTGTTTTTT.

Worth noting for this clone: In the same sample, other DNA sequences code for this CDR3. The J gene is TRBJ2-7, the V gene TRBV5-1, with 8 bases aligning to TRBD2. CDR1 is SGHRS and CDR2 is YFSETQ in the germline V gene. V shed 0 bases, J shed 4 bases, and the junction held 0 bases outside the gene matches. This CDR3 contains 13 residues. The DNA of the CDR3 is TGCGCCAGCAGCTTGGGCGGGGGGTACGAGCAGTACTTC. Amino acid sequence: CASSLGGGYEQYF.

This sequence joins TRBV7-8 and TRBJ2-1; maybe TRBD2 (6 bases). V lost 5 bases, J lost 6 bases, and 20 bases lay in between. The CDR3 sequence is 16 residues long. Germline values: CDR1 SGHVS, CDR2 FQNEAQ. CDR3 sequence: CASSKGVSGPANEQFF. Here the CDR3 DNA reads TGTGCCAGCAGCAAAGGGGTTAGCGGCCCCGCCAATGAGCAGTTCTTC.

The gene calls are TRBV28 and TRBJ2-7; D is possibly TRBD1 (6 bases). This CDR3 region has 12 residues. Trimming shortened V by 7 bases and J by 6 bases, and 13 bases separated the two germline ends. Germline CDR1 is MDHEN and CDR2 is SYDVKM. The CDR3 DNA reads as TGTGCCAGCAAAATACAGGGATCCGAGCAGTACTTC. Translated: CASKIQGSEQYF.